The sequence of this TCR beta chain was determined in a study of blood T cell repertoires in COVID-19. Whole-study context: The study drew acute and convalescent COVID-19 samples from the United States, Italy and Spain. From T cells, B-cell-depleted T cells, or PBMCs came the material, which was cDNA or gDNA.

V shed 8 bases and J shed 3 bases, with 11 bases lying between them. Germline V gene sequence: CDR1 MDHEN, CDR2 SYDVKM. This CDR3 spans 12 amino acids. In the authors' methods: The authors estimated nucleated cell counts from reference gene primer amplification. Assay used: immunoSEQ multiplex PCR; TCRdb lists only in-frame clones, some missing. The V and J calls and the clone size are those of that table, but D and trimming were determined from the DNA. The repertoire holds 250,000 to 350,000 clones, with about 89% as singletons. The specimen sequenced was peripheral blood. This chain connects TRBV28 to TRBJ2-7; tentative D call: TRBD1 (6 bases). This clonotype was obtained from a woman between 50 and 59 years old who had recovered from COVID-19. The CDR3 protein is CASRDTHYEQYF. In DNA form, the CDR3 reads TGTGCCAGCCGGGACACTCACTACGAGCAGTACTTC.